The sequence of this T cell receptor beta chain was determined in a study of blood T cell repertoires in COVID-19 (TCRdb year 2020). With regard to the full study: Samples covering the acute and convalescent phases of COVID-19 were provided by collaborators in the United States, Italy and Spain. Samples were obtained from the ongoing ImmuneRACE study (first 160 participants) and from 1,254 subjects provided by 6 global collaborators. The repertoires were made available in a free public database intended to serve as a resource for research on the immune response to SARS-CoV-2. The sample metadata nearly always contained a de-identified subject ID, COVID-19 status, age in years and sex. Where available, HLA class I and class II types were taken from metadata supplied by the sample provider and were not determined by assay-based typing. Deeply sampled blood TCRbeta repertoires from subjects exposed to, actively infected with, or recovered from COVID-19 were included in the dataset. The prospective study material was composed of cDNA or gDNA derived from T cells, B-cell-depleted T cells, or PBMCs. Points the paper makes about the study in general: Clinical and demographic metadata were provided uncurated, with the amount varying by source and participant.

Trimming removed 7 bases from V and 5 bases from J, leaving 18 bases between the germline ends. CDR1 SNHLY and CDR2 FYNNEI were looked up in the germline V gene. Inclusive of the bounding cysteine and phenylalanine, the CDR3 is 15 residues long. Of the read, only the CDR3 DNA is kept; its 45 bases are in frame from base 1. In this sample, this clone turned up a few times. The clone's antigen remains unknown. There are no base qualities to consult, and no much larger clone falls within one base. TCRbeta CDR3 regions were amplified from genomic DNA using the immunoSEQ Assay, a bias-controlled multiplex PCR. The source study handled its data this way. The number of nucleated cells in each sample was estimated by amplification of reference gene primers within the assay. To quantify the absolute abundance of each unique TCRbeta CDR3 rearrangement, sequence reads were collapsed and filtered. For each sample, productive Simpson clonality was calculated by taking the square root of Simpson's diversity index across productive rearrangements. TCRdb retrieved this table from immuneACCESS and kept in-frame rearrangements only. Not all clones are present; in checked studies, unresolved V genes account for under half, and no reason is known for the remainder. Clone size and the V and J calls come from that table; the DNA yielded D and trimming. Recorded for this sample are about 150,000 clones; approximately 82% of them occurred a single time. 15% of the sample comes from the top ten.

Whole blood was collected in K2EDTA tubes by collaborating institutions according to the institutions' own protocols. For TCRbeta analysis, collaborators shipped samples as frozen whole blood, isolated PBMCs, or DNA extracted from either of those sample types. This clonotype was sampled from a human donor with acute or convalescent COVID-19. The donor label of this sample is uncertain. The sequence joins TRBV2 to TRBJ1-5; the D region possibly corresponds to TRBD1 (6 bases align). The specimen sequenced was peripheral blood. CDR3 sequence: CASTRTGSVDQPQHF. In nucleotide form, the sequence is TGTGCCAGCACTCGAACAGGGTCGGTGGATCAGCCCCAGCATTTT.